Listed here are 32 T cell receptor beta chains from one sample, sequenced in a study of identical twins. In TCRdb, the 5' RACE reads were re-called with MiXCR into one record per CDR3 protein. Found here are 300,000 to 350,000 distinct CDR3 sequences, 9% to 15% of them singletons; the top ten hold around 6.9%. These data are also associated with another study on yellow fever vaccine responses in identical twins.

The sequenced sample consisted of CD8+ T cells sorted from blood. Receptor source: a young woman in good health.

The chain is built from TRBV28 and TRBJ2-1; 8 bases map to TRBD1. V lost 7 bases, J lost 5 bases, and 4 bases stayed unmatched. Germline V gene sequence: CDR1 MDHEN, CDR2 SYDVKM. This CDR3 is built from 13 residues. CDR3 amino acids: CASKDREHNEQFF. In DNA form, the CDR3 reads TGTGCCAGCAAGGACAGGGAGCACAATGAGCAGTTCTTC.

This clonotype has a handful of counts. The V gene is TRBV4-1, the J gene TRBJ2-2; D is possibly TRBD2 (5 bases). Trimming cost V 4 bases and J 9 bases, with 12 bases left between them. The CDR3 spans 13 residues. CDR1 MGHRA and CDR2 YSYEKL come from the germline V gene. The CDR3 DNA is TGCGCCAGCAGCCCCCCCGGGGTCCGGGAGCTGTTTTTT. It specifies CASSPPGVRELFF.

This clonotype was seen a handful of times. The chain employs TRBV12-3 or TRBV12-4 and TRBJ2-3; the D gene is possibly TRBD2 (5 bases). Trimming cost V 6 bases and J 2 bases, with 15 bases left between them. The CDR3 has 15 amino acids. The CDR3: CASSGVWGDTDTQYF. The CDR3 bases are TGTGCCAGCAGCGGCGTTTGGGGAGACACAGATACGCAGTATTTT.

V usage is TRBV5-1 and J usage is TRBJ2-6, with D hard to call. Trimming took off 6 bases at V and 2 bases at J, with 6 bases between the two ends. CDR1 and CDR2 from the germline V gene are SGHRS and YFSETQ. The CDR3 sequence is 13 residues long. This chain's CDR3 is CASMMTGANVLTF. The CDR3, as DNA: TGCGCCAGCATGATGACTGGGGCCAACGTCCTGACTTTC. Looking up the rest from reference TRBV5-1 and TRBJ2-6 gives the full variable domain: KAGVTQTPRYLIKTRGQQVTLSCSPISGHRSVSWYQQTPGQGLQFLFEYFSETQRNKGNFPGRFSGRQFSNSRSEMNVSTLELGDSALYLCASMMTGANVLTFGAGSRLTVL.

This clonotype was counted at least ten times. The rearrangement joins TRBV12-3 or TRBV12-4 to TRBJ2-3; D may be TRBD1 (5 bases). This CDR3 region has 15 residues. V lost 2 bases and J lost 1, with 10 bases in between. This chain's CDR3 is CASSLRGGGTDTQYF. The CDR3 DNA sequence: TGTGCCAGCAGTTTAAGGGGTGGGGGCACAGATACGCAGTATTTT.

This clonotype was picked up many times. The rearrangement joins TRBV4-2 to TRBJ2-3, with no clear D. V was pared by 3 bases and J by 4 bases, with 8 bases between. Germline CDR1 LGHNA, CDR2 YNFKEQ. The CDR3 has 13 amino acids. The CDR3 loop reads CASSQDGPDTQYF. The CDR3 nucleotides are TGTGCCAGCAGCCAGGACGGGCCAGATACGCAGTATTTT.

This clonotype was seen ten or more times. The V gene is TRBV12-3 or TRBV12-4, the J gene TRBJ2-1, with D maybe TRBD2 (6 bases). V lost 6 bases and J lost 3, with 18 bases in between. The CDR3 extends over 16 amino acids. In nucleotides, the CDR3 is TGTGCCAGCAGCCGCGGACTATTACTCCTCTACAATGAGCAGTTCTTC. Translation gives CASSRGLLLLYNEQFF.

The rearrangement uses TRBV28 and TRBJ2-7; TRBD1 aligns across 9 bases. V lost 4 bases and J lost 5; bases outside the gene matches: 9. The CDR3 runs 15 residues. Germline V gives CDR1 MDHEN, CDR2 SYDVKM. The CDR3 nucleotides read TGTGCCAGCAGTTACTCGGGGACAGGGTTCGACGAGCAGTACTTC. Translation: CASSYSGTGFDEQYF.

This clonotype was observed at least ten times. The chain employs TRBV2 and TRBJ2-7; tentatively, D is TRBD2 (5 bases). The germline V and J ends were trimmed by 4 bases and 3 bases, with 10 bases remaining between them. The germline V gene encodes CDR1 SNHLY and CDR2 FYNNEI. The CDR3 contains 13 residues. CDR3 bases: TGTGCCAGCAGTGGGGAGAGACACTACGAGCAGTACTTC. It yields the protein CASSGERHYEQYF.

This clonotype came up many times. V and J are TRBV28 and TRBJ2-1; 11 positions match TRBD2. The CDR3 contains 15 residues. In germline, CDR1 is MDHEN, CDR2 SYDVKM. The V and J ends lost 2 bases and 8 bases, in that order; junction bases with no gene match: 5. As DNA, the CDR3 is TGTGCCAGCAGTTTACTAGCGGGAGGTAGGGATGAGCAGTTCTTC. It codes for CASSLLAGGRDEQFF.

This clonotype appeared a few times. V usage is TRBV9 and J usage is TRBJ2-7, with TRBD1 identical over 11 bases. The CDR3 totals 15 residues. Trimming cost V 0 bases and J 4 bases; bases outside gene matches: 3. The germline gives CDR1 SGDLS, CDR2 YYNGEE. The CDR3 DNA reads as TGTGCCAGCAGCGTAGGGACAGGGGGCACGTACGAGCAGTACTTC. It encodes CASSVGTGGTYEQYF.

The CDR3 bases are TGTGCCAGCAGCACCCCGACGGTGAACTATGGCTACACCTTC. Its protein product is CASSTPTVNYGYTF. The rearrangement joins TRBV7-9 to TRBJ1-2; D not resolved. V gave up 5 bases and J gave up 2 bases, with 12 bases separating them. The V gene's germline CDR1 is SEHNR and CDR2 FQNEAQ (reference sequence). CDR3 length: 14 amino acids.

A few counts support this clonotype. CDR3 region: CASSLLGLAGNEQFF. The DNA of the CDR3 is TGTGCCAGCAGCTTACTGGGGCTAGCGGGCAATGAGCAGTTCTTC. The J gene is TRBJ2-1, the V gene TRBV11-3, with 8 bases aligning to TRBD2. Unmatched junction bases numbered 6, after V lost 2 bases and J lost 6 bases. The CDR3 extends over 15 amino acids. In germline, CDR1 is SGHNT, CDR2 YENEEA.

This clonotype was seen a few times. The chain couples TRBV21-1 to TRBJ1-2; no DNA check was done on the table's D call, TRBD1. TRBV21-1 is a documented pseudogene. The CDR3 contains 16 residues. The CDR3 DNA follows: TGTGCCAGCAGCAAAAACCTCCGCAGGGCTGGGTATCGCTACACCTTC. Amino acid sequence: CASSKNLRRAGYRYTF.

This clonotype was detected many times. The CDR3 region has the DNA TGTGCCACCAGCAGAGGCCGGGACAGCAACCTACCCAACTATGGCTACACCTTC. Translated: CATSRGRDSNLPNYGYTF. The gene calls are TRBV15 and TRBJ1-2, with 7 bases fitting TRBD1. V was pared by 1 base and J by 2 bases, with 13 bases of the junction left unmatched. The germline V gene encodes CDR1 LNHNV and CDR2 YYDKDF (reference sequence). This CDR3 contains 18 residues.

This chain links TRBV4-1 with TRBJ2-7; 12 positions match TRBD2. Germline CDR1 reads MGHRA; CDR2 reads YSYEKL. The CDR3 has 15 amino acids. Trimming took 2 bases from V and 7 from J; bases not matched to a gene: 6. This CDR3 is CASSQMTSGSREQYF. The DNA of the CDR3 is TGCGCCAGCAGCCAAATGACTAGCGGGAGTCGGGAGCAGTACTTC.

The CDR3 bases are TGTGCCAGCAGTTACGGGGGACAGGGACTCTATGGCTACACCTTC. Amino acids: CASSYGGQGLYGYTF. The chain has TRBV6-5 and TRBJ1-2, with 9 bases matching TRBD1. The germline V gene has CDR1 MNHEY and CDR2 SVGAGI. The CDR3 consists of 15 residues. V was clipped by 2 bases and J by 4 bases; unmatched bases: 5.

This chain uses TRBV28 with TRBJ2-2; the D gene is possibly TRBD2 (6 bases). The CDR3 spans 14 residues. Germline CDR1 MDHEN, CDR2 SYDVKM. Trimming cost V 1 base and J 7 bases, with 10 bases left between them. The CDR3 region is CASSLSAGSGELFF. As DNA, the CDR3 is TGTGCCAGCAGTTTATCGGCGGGGAGCGGGGAGCTGTTTTTT.

The rearrangement uses TRBV6-5 and TRBJ2-5; 9 bases agree with TRBD1. The CDR3 has 15 residues. J was trimmed by 5 bases and V by 2 bases; bases with no gene match: 6. The germline CDR1 and CDR2 sequences are MNHEY and SVGAGI. CDR3 nucleotides: TGTGCCAGCAGTTACCTCGGGACAGGGCAGGAGACCCAGTACTTC. It translates to CASSYLGTGQETQYF.

This clonotype was counted many times. The J gene is TRBJ2-1, the V gene TRBV6-6; perhaps D is TRBD1 or TRBD2 (6 bases each). V lost 5 bases and J 9 bases, leaving 11 bases between the germline ends. Looked up from germline, CDR1 is MNHNY and CDR2 is SVGAGI (reference sequence). The CDR3 totals 12 residues. This CDR3 is CASSPGASEQFF. As DNA, the CDR3 is TGTGCCAGCAGTCCGGGGGCAAGTGAGCAGTTCTTC.

The chain carries TRBV7-9 and TRBJ1-1, with D possibly being TRBD1 (5 bases). CDR3 length: 15 residues. Trimming cost V 5 bases and J 0 bases, with 13 bases left between them. Per the germline V gene, CDR1 is SEHNR and CDR2 is FQNEAQ (reference sequence). The DNA for the CDR3 is TGTGCCAGCAGCCCCTGGGGGGAGGTGAACACTGAAGCTTTCTTT. Its translation: CASSPWGEVNTEAFF. Looking up the rest from reference TRBV7-9 and TRBJ1-1 gives the full variable domain: DTGVSQNPRHKITKRGQNVTFRCDPISEHNRLYWYRQTLGQGPEFLTYFQNEAQLEKSRLLSDRFSAERPKGSFSTLEIQRTEQGDSAMYLCASSPWGEVNTEAFFGQGTRLTVV.

This clonotype was observed a few times. The V call is TRBV13, the J call TRBJ2-7; D unresolved. CDR3 length: 14 amino acids. Deletions cut 3 bases from V and 2 bases from J, with 11 bases between. The germline gives CDR1 PRHDT, CDR2 FYEKMQ (reference sequence). The CDR3, as DNA: TGTGCCAGCAGCTTTGGTCAGCCCACCTACGAGCAGTACTTC. Residues: CASSFGQPTYEQYF.

This clonotype appeared a few times. This chain joins TRBV28 and TRBJ2-7; D call uncertain. V shed 9 bases and J shed 1 base, with 13 bases lying between them. This CDR3 spans 13 amino acids. CDR1 is MDHEN and CDR2 is SYDVKM in the germline V gene. The CDR3 sequence: CASKGVTSYEQYV. The CDR3 coding sequence is TGTGCCAGTAAGGGCGTAACATCCTACGAGCAGTACGTC.

The sample holds a few counts of this clonotype. The chain is built from TRBV11-1 and TRBJ2-2; D remains ambiguous. V lost 0 bases and J lost 0, with 14 bases in between. The CDR3 covers 18 residues. The V gene's germline CDR1 is SGHAT and CDR2 FQDESV (reference sequence). The CDR3 region has the DNA TGTGCCAGCAGCTTAGCAGTCTGGACGGCCCCGAACACCGGGGAGCTGTTTTTT. Amino acids: CASSLAVWTAPNTGELFF.

CDR3 DNA: TGTGCCAGCAGCTTAAGGGCCCCAGGTATGGGGGGTTCGACTAATGAAAAACTGTTTTTT. Protein sequence: CASSLRAPGMGGSTNEKLFF. The chain recombines TRBV7-6 with TRBJ1-4, with D perhaps TRBD1 (5 bases). Germline V CDR1 and CDR2: SGHVS, FNYEAQ. The length of the CDR3 is 20 residues. Trimming took off 2 bases at V and 2 bases at J, with 24 bases between the two ends.

V is TRBV7-9 and J is TRBJ1-1; 7 bases fit TRBD1. Trimming took 2 bases from V and 10 from J; bases not matched to a gene: 7. The CDR3 loop spans 13 amino acids. The germline gives CDR1 SEHNR, CDR2 FQNEAQ (reference sequence). The CDR3 region is CASSLQQGLGAFF. DNA for the CDR3: TGTGCCAGCAGCTTACAACAGGGGCTGGGAGCTTTCTTT.

The chain joins TRBV20-1 to TRBJ2-7; 7 bases match TRBD2. CDR1 and CDR2 from the germline V gene are DFQATT and SNEGSKA (reference sequence). The CDR3 has 13 residues. With 3 bases clipped from V and 3 bases from J, the junction kept 5 bases outside the gene matches. The CDR3 reads CSASKAGNYEQYV. CDR3 coding DNA: TGCAGTGCTAGCAAAGCGGGGAACTACGAGCAGTACGTC.

The J gene is TRBJ2-1, the V gene TRBV7-9; 7 positions agree with TRBD2. Germline V gene lookup returns CDR1 SEHNR and CDR2 FQNEAQ (reference sequence). CDR3 length: 15 amino acids. The junction had 4 bases not matched to a gene; V was cut back by 1 base and J by 4 bases. CDR3 nucleotides: TGTGCCAGCAGCTTAGATCTAGCGGTTTACAATGAGCAGTTCTTC. Translated: CASSLDLAVYNEQFF.

The chain employs TRBV7-7 and TRBJ2-5; D may match TRBD1 or TRBD2 (6 bases each). The CDR3 contains 14 residues. The germline CDR1 and CDR2 sequences are SSHAT and FNYEAQ (reference sequence). V was trimmed by 5 bases and J by 1 base, leaving 11 bases between them. The CDR3 nucleotides are TGTGCCAGCAGCCCACCGGGGGCCCAAGAGACCCAGTACTTC. Protein: CASSPPGAQETQYF.

This clonotype occurred many times. The chain has TRBV12-3 or TRBV12-4 and TRBJ2-5, with 13 bases matching TRBD2. This CDR3 region has 17 residues. V was pared by 5 bases and J by 4 bases, with 10 bases of the junction left unmatched. As DNA, the CDR3 is TGTGCCAGCAGTCCCACTAGCGGGGGGGCGATAAGAGAGACCCAGTACTTC. Translating gives CASSPTSGGAIRETQYF.

This rearrangement joins TRBV6-1 to TRBJ2-2, with 8 bases that match TRBD1. The V gene's germline CDR1 is MNHNS and CDR2 SASEGT. Trimming cost V 5 bases and J 8 bases; bases outside gene matches: 4. This CDR3 region has 13 residues. The CDR3 is CASSTTGEGELFF. DNA for the CDR3: TGTGCCAGCAGTACGACAGGGGAGGGGGAGCTGTTTTTT.

This clonotype has a handful of counts. The chain carries TRBV6-4 and TRBJ2-7; D perhaps matches TRBD1 (6 bases). Germline V lookup: CDR1 MRHNA, CDR2 SNTAGT. This CDR3 is built from 17 residues. Between the trimmed V and J ends, which lost 2 bases and 3 bases, there was a span of 20 bases. The CDR3, as DNA: TGTGCCAGCAGTGACGGGCAGGGACACCATTTTAACTACGAGCAGTACGTC. Translation: CASSDGQGHHFNYEQYV.